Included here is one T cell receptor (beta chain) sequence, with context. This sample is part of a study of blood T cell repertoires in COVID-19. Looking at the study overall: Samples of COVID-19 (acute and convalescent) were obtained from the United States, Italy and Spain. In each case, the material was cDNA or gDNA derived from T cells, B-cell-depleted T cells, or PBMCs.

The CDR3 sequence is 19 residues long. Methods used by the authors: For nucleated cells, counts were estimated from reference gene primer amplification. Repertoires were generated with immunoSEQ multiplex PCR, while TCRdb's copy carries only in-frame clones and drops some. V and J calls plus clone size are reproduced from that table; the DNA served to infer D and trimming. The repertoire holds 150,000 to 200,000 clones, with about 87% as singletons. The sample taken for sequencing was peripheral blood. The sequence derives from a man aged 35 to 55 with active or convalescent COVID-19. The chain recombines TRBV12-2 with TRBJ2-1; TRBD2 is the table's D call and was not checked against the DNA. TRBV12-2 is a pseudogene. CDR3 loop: CASRSHGGGLPRVGGEQFF. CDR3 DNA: TGTGCAAGTCGCTCCCATGGGGGGGGACTCCCACGGGTGGGTGGTGAGCAGTTCTTC.